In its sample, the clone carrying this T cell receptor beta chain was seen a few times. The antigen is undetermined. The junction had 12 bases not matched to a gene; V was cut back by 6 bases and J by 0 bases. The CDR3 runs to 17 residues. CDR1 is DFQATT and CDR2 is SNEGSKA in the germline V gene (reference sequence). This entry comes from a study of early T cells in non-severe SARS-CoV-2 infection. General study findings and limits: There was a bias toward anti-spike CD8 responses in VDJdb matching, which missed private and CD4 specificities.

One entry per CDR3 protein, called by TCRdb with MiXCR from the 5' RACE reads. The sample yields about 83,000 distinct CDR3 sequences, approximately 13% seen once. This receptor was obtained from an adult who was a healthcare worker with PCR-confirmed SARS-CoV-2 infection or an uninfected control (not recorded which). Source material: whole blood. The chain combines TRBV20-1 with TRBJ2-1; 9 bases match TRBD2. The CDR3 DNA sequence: TGCAGTGCCCAACCCACTAGCGGGCTAGGCTCCTACAATGAGCAGTTCTTC. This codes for CSAQPTSGLGSYNEQFF.